The sequence of this T cell receptor (beta chain) was determined in a study of blood T cell repertoires in COVID-19. Background on the study: The samples span acute and convalescent COVID-19 from the United States, Italy and Spain.

Using immunoSEQ multiplex PCR, the repertoire was profiled, and TCRdb retains in-frame clones only, with some absent. Altogether about 200,000 clones are present, around four fifths being singletons, with the ten largest covering 0.95%. Seattle researchers signed up patients amid active infection and tracked them longitudinally. This TCR came from a man aged 55 to 70 with COVID-19, enrolled during active disease. Source material: peripheral blood.

The CDR3 nucleotides are TGTGCCAGCAGCCCAGGGTCGCACACCGGGGAGCTGTTTTTT. As protein: CASSPGSHTGELFF. This chain uses TRBV7-2 with TRBJ2-2; a weak D match, TRBD1 (5 bases). The CDR3 is made up of 14 amino acids. Germline V gene lookup returns CDR1 SGHTA and CDR2 FQGNSA. V was cut by 5 bases and J by 3 bases, with 10 bases left in between.